Presented here are 8 T cell receptor beta chains from one specimen sequenced in a study of patients and donors after allogeneic stem cell transplantation. TCRdb used MiXCR to reprocess the RT-PCR reads, holding one entry per CDR3 protein. The table records under 200,000 distinct CDR3 sequences, 30% of them present only once. What was sequenced was blood, either unsorted or a sorted T cell fraction (not recorded which). These receptors originate from a human donor who was either an allogeneic HSCT recipient or a stem cell or donor lymphocyte infusion donor (not recorded which). It is not recorded whose cells these are; they may come from a transplant donor.

V gene TRBV15 combines with J gene TRBJ2-7; no clear D. The CDR3 length is 13 residues. V was clipped by 5 bases and J by 0 bases, with 8 bases between them. Per germline, CDR1 LNHNV and CDR2 YYDKDF (reference sequence). The CDR3 coding sequence is TGTGCCACCAGCGGTCATCTCTCCTACGAGCAGTACTTC. Amino acid sequence: CATSGHLSYEQYF.

This clonotype has more than one count but fewer than ten. This chain joins TRBV5-1 and TRBJ1-2; 9 bases fit TRBD1. V trimming: 5 bases; J trimming: 3 bases; junction bases outside the gene matches: 8. This CDR3 spans 15 amino acids. Germline V gives CDR1 SGHRS, CDR2 YFSETQ. The DNA for the CDR3 is TGCGCCAGCAGAGTACCACAGGGGGCGGACTATGGCTACACCTTC. This codes for CASRVPQGADYGYTF. Supplemented by reference TRBV5-1 and TRBJ1-2, the full variable domain reads KAGVTQTPRYLIKTRGQQVTLSCSPISGHRSVSWYQQTPGQGLQFLFEYFSETQRNKGNFPGRFSGRQFSNSRSEMNVSTLELGDSALYLCASRVPQGADYGYTFGSGTRLTVV.

This clonotype was counted a few times. The chain couples TRBV7-2 to TRBJ1-5; TRBD1 matches at 7 bases. V shed 1 base, J shed 3 bases, and the junction held 6 bases outside the gene matches. The CDR3 loop spans 16 amino acids. Germline CDR1 reads SGHTA; CDR2 reads FQGNSA. CDR3 protein: CASSLGYRGTNQPQHF. The CDR3 coding sequence is TGTGCCAGCAGCTTAGGCTACAGGGGAACCAATCAGCCCCAGCATTTT.

The chain links TRBV4-3 to TRBJ2-3, with 10 bases lining up with TRBD1. The CDR3 spans 18 residues. The V gene end was trimmed by 3 bases and the J gene end by 3 bases; junction bases not matched to a gene: 12. CDR1 is LGHNA and CDR2 is YSLEER in the germline V gene. The CDR3 DNA follows: TGCGCCAGCAGCCACCTACCGGGACAGGGGTTTTTAACAGATACGCAGTATTTT. This translates into CASSHLPGQGFLTDTQYF.

The chain employs TRBV27 and TRBJ2-3; D not certain. The V end was cut by 4 bases, the J end by 8 bases, with 16 bases between. CDR3 length: 14 residues. Looked up from germline, CDR1 is MNHEY and CDR2 is SMNVEV (reference sequence). CDR3: CASSSLSPRRTQYF. The CDR3 DNA reads TGTGCCAGCAGTTCCCTGAGTCCCAGACGTACGCAGTATTTT.

The genes are TRBV5-1 and TRBJ2-5; 8 nucleotides match TRBD1. Germline V gene sequence: CDR1 SGHRS, CDR2 YFSETQ. Trimming cost V 0 bases and J 7 bases; bases outside gene matches: 5. This CDR3 region has 14 residues. The CDR3 region has the DNA TGCGCCAGCAGCTTGGTTGGACAGGGAGGGACCCAGTACTTC. Amino acid sequence: CASSLVGQGGTQYF.

This clonotype has only one observation. This chain uses TRBV29-1 with TRBJ2-3; 12 bases match TRBD2. CDR1 and CDR2 (germline): SQVTM, ANQGSEA. V lost 5 bases, J lost 6 bases, and 6 bases stayed unmatched. CDR3 length: 14 residues. CDR3 coding DNA: TGCAGCGTTACTAGCGGGAGGAGGTGGGATACGCAGTATTTT. This encodes CSVTSGRRWDTQYF.

The V call is TRBV12-3 or TRBV12-4, the J call TRBJ2-2; TRBD2 might be the D (5 bases). Trimming cost V 5 bases and J 4 bases, with 11 bases left between them. The CDR3 consists of 14 residues. As DNA, the CDR3 is TGTGCCAGCAGTGTACTAGGGAGCACCGGGGAGCTGTTTTTT. Translation gives CASSVLGSTGELFF.